The entry below describes one T cell receptor beta chain. It lacks a known antigen. Base-call qualities are not available, and no considerably larger clone is one nucleotide away. Libraries were made using the immunoSEQ multiplex PCR assay. For the multiplex PCR, a mixture combining 60 forward primers for TCR Vbeta segments and 13 reverse primers for TCR Jbeta segments was used. A multiplex PCR assay on genomic DNA amplified the CDR3 region of rearranged TCR beta genes. The amplified TCR beta libraries were sequenced on the Illumina HiSeq System as 87-base-pair reads. For the original study's pipeline: A later analysis counted some 74 million unique TCR beta chains across the 650 to 700 repertoires, and around 9.9 million of these chains were shared by at least two donors. Raw reads were error-corrected and collapsed into unique sequences with a nearest-neighbor algorithm that merged closely related sequences to remove PCR and sequencing errors. CDR3 sequences were aligned to IMGT reference sequences to assign V, D and J gene segments. For a sequence to be retained, a match of at least six nucleotides was required to both a V gene segment and a J gene segment. A rearrangement counted as productive if the CDR3 had no stop codons and remained in frame with V and J, and every other rearrangement counted as non-productive. Following IMGT convention, CDR3 was defined as the stretch from the second conserved V-encoded cysteine up to the conserved J-encoded phenylalanine. The earlier analysis of about 570 of the donors excluded any sequence lacking an unambiguous match to a single V gene segment. An earlier analysis of approximately 590 of the donors classified V segments as functional when productive rearrangements were above 56.7% and as segregating when the standard deviation between donors was above 5%. A statistical classification framework was built to diagnose cytomegalovirus status from the catalog of TCR beta chain sequences. V and J gene assignment, in a later analysis, came from comparing TCR nucleotide sequences with IMGT/GENE-DB human TR gene sequences. A later analysis assigned CDR3 sequences and most-parsimonious VDJ recombination scenarios with the TCRdist pipeline. In a later analysis, each TCR beta chain was defined by its CDR3 amino acid sequence together with its V-gene family, and reads lacking a unique V-gene family were excluded. As a way to deal with suspected cross-contamination and a sequencing artifact, a later analysis dropped 500 to 700 nucleotide sequences that were highly shared and had low generation probability. In a later analysis, a clonal expansion index was calculated for each public chain from normalized within-repertoire ranks of inferred template counts. A later analysis computed generation probabilities with a VDJ recombination model fitted to out-of-frame rearrangements, and checked the results against IGoR. In a later analysis, TCR-TCR, TCR-HLA and TCR-CMV co-occurrence was scored with hypergeometric tests, and a repertoire-size bias correction was applied to TCR pairs. To estimate false discovery rates, a later analysis permuted the HLA or CMV assignments 20 times. A later analysis grouped co-occurring TCRs with DBSCAN, adding TCRdist sequence similarity when clustering within HLA-allele-positive subsets. Co-occurrence clustering excluded repertoires with fewer than 30,000 or more than 120,000 public chains, plus five with anomalous nucleotide sharing. TCRdb mirrors the immuneACCESS table, restricted to in-frame sequences. Some clones are absent from its copies; in checked studies, under half trace to an unresolved V gene, and the reason for the others is unknown. That table gives V, J and clone size, and the DNA gave D and trimming. The sample records 80,000 to 100,000 clones, approximately 80% of which are singletons. The leading ten clones occupy 3.4% of the sample.

The data were obtained in a study of cytomegalovirus exposure and HLA in healthy donors (dated by TCRdb to about 2017). Study-level background: An earlier analysis of under 600 of the donors reported approximately 300 Gb of sequence data and 117 million unique TCR beta sequences from some 180 million T cells. To predict cytomegalovirus infection status, the study combined high-throughput TCR immunosequencing, statistical association of individual TCRs with disease status, and machine learning. Donor age, sex, ethnicity and CMV serostatus were collected together with the repertoire data. In a later analysis, previously published TCR beta repertoires from 550 to 750 donors were re-analyzed and high-resolution HLA genotyping was added so that TCR occurrence patterns could be studied. Every discovery cohort repertoire had been produced on one sequencing platform. In an earlier analysis of more than 550 of the donors, high-throughput TCR beta sequencing was used to judge whether each TCR beta V gene segment behaved as functional or pseudogenic. Both class I and class II loci were covered by HLA typing, at four-digit resolution. Among a few hundred genotyped donors of the cohort, an average of roughly 240,000 unique TCR beta nucleotide sequences were sequenced per donor, roughly 20% of them non-productive. The genetic ancestry cluster associated with self-reported Caucasian donors included around four fifths of the approximately 400 genotyped donors. Genome-wide SNP genotypes for about 55% of the 666 donors were used in a later genetic analysis, which treated that subset as a discovery cohort. Rather than using new phenotypic data, the later analysis identified candidate immune exposures from TCR beta sequences and from how often those sequences occurred across donors. A separate validation cohort of over a hundred different subjects was used in addition to the approximately 670-subject first cohort. A handful of DR-DQ haplotypes were handled as single units for association and clustering because linkage in the cohort was strong. Approximately 300 gigabases of sequencing data and approximately 80 million unique TCR sequences were included in an early release covering over 600 HLA-typed donors. The aim of the study was to test whether cataloging public T cell receptors could identify signatures of past pathogen exposure. The T cell repertoires of 666 subjects were profiled by immunosequencing and related to cytomegalovirus serostatus. The number of typed donors differed by locus: about 629-640 for A, B, C, DRB1 and DQB1; approximately 520 for DQA1; around 580 for DPA1; and about 470 for DPB1. On the study overall, not on this receptor specifically: According to a later analysis, most CMV-associated TCR beta chains appeared to be HLA-restricted, and the HLA associations seemed to be driven largely by CMV exposure. In a later analysis, HLA-associated TCR beta chains were found to be more clonally expanded and to have lower generation probabilities than equally common non-associated chains. Correlated functional status among segregating V segments might reflect linkage disequilibrium, but an unknown experimental factor could not be ruled out. The classifier was reported to diagnose cytomegalovirus status with high specificity and sensitivity in both the original cohort and the validation cohort. Because some donors lacked HLA typing at each locus, the association tests relied only on the typed subset. The study gave a list of about 150 TCR beta chains associated with cytomegalovirus. In a later analysis, the rate of TCR association differed among HLA loci, with DRB1 alleles having the most associated TCRs and HLA-C alleles having the fewest. Only TCR beta chains were sequenced in this cohort, and the absence of alpha or paired-chain data limited detectable features. A further reported finding was that TCR beta sequences accurately predicted the HLA-A and HLA-B alleles for most subjects in the first cohort. A cluster of highly shared sequence variants was judged likely to be a technical artifact of the sequencing pipeline. For the cohort, immune exposure information was limited to CMV serostatus. The presence/absence analyses assumed that sequencing depth was roughly uniform across donors, and that assumption may not be true. The 87-base-pair reads could not distinguish some IMGT-functional V segments, including TRBV6-2 and TRBV6-3, so those segments were excluded. When HLA alleles, especially DR and DQ, strongly co-occurred, TCR associations were difficult to assign to individual alleles. Because counts were too low, about 18 rarely observed V segments, including chromosome 9 orphons, were left out of the earlier analysis of some 600 of the donors. In a later analysis, about 17,000 TCR beta sequences were associated with specific HLA alleles at a false discovery rate of 0.05. An earlier analysis of approximately 590 of the donors showed that most TCR beta V segments appeared in productive rearrangements either about 87% or about 30% of the time, which broadly matched IMGT annotations. In a later genetic analysis, a missense DCLRE1C variant was associated with V-gene and J-gene trimming of TCR beta chains, and the association was replicated in an independent cohort. The authors suggested that the approach could potentially be extended to other disease states and immunological phenotypes. Most TCR sequences were seen in very few donors, while some public TCRs were found in many individuals. A later genetic analysis reported fewer N-insertions in productive TCRs among donors in an Asian-associated ancestry cluster than the roughly 690-donor mean. A few of the identified cytomegalovirus-associated TCR beta chains were confirmed in vitro to be specific for cytomegalovirus antigens. According to a later analysis, parvovirus B19, influenza, CMV and Epstein-Barr virus appeared linked to several top co-occurrence clusters.

CDR3 length: 20 amino acids, cysteine to phenylalanine. Kept here is only the CDR3 DNA, which spans 60 bases and is read in frame from base 1. Taken from the germline V gene (reference sequence), the CDR1 and CDR2 loops are MNHEY and SMNVEV. V is pruned by 4 bases and J by 2 bases, leaving 13 bases of the junction without a gene match. The cohort was made up of about 670 healthy bone marrow donors. At the time of sampling, all cohort members were nominally healthy, though unrecorded immune exposures were likely present. The donor tested CMV seronegative and was one of the 352 seronegative cohort members. Every donor gave a peripheral blood sample, and the peripheral blood mononuclear cells from that sample were used for TCR beta sequencing. The Qiagen DNeasy Blood Extraction Kit was used to extract genomic DNA from the blood cell samples.

The source is a man between 40 and 49 years old in good health and CMV-seronegative. The rearrangement joined TRBV27 to TRBJ2-2; 13 bases in the middle match TRBD2. The sequencing input was PBMCs. The DNA sequence reads TGTGCCAGCAGTTCCCGACTAGCGGGAGGAATACACCAAAACACCGGGGAGCTGTTTTTT. Its amino acids are CASSSRLAGGIHQNTGELFF.